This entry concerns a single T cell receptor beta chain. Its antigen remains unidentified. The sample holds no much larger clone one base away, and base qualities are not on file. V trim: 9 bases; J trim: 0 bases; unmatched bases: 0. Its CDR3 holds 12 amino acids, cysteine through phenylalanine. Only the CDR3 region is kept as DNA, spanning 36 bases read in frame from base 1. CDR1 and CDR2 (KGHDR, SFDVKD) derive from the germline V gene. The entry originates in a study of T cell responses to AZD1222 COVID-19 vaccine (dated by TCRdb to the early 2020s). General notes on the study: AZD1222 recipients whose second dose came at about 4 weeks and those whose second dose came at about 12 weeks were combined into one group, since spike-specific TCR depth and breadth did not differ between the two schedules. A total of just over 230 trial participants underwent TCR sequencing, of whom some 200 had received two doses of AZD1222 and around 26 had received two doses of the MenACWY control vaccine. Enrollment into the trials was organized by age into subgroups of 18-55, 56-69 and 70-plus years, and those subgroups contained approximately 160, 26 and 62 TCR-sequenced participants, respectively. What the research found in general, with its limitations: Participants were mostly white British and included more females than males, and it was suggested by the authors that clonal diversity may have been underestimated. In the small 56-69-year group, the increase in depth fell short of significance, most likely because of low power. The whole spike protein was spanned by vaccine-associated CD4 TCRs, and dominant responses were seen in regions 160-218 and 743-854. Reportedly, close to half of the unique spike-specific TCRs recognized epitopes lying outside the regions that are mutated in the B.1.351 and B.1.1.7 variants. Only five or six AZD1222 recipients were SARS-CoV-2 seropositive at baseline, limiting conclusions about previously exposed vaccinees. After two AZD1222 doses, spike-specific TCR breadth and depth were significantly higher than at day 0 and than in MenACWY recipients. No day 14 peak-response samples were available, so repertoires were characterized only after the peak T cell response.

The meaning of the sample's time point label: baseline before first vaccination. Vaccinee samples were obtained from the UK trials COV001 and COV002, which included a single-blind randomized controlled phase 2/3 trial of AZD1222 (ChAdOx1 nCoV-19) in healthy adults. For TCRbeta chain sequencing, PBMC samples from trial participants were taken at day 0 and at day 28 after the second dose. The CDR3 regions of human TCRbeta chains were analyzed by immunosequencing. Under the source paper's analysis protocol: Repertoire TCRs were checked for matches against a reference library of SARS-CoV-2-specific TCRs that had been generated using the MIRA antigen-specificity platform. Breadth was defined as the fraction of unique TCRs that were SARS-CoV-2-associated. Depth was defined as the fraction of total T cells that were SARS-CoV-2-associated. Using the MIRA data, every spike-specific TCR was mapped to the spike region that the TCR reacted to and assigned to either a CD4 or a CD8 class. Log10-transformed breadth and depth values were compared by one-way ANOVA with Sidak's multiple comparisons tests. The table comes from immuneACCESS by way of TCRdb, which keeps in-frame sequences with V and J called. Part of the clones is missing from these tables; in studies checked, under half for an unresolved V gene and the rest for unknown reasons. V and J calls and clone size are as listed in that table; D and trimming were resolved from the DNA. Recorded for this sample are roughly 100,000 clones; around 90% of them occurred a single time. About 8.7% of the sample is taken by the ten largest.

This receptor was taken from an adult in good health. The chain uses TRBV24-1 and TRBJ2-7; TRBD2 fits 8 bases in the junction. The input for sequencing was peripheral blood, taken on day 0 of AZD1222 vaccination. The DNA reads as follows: TGTGCCACCGGGACTAGCTCCTACGAGCAGTACTTC. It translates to CATGTSSYEQYF.